The 3 T cell receptor beta chains listed next were all sequenced from one sample in a study of vaccination and CD4 T cells after COVID-19. Once obtained from cultured CD4+ T cells, the DNA was sequenced using the Oncomine TCR Beta short-read assay. Each CDR3 protein is one row after TCRdb ran MiXCR on the PCR reads. Of 7,000 to 8,500 distinct CDR3 sequences listed, 50% to 65% were seen once; the top ten hold approximately 12%. These receptors are not linked to any known antigen. Treatment reported: roughly ten-day PBMC culture with coronavirus spike peptide pools or control peptides (ViraFEST assay). Collection of the unexposed donor's CD4+ T cells took place before the COVID-19 pandemic (2011-2018). The sample comprised CD4+ T cells from blood, cultured in vitro. The source is a human donor in good health.

This clonotype was detected a few times. The chain joins TRBV6-2 or TRBV6-3 to TRBJ1-1, with D unclear. Trimming took 6 bases from V and 1 from J, leaving 18 bases between them. The CDR3 is 16 residues long. In germline, CDR1 is MNHEY, CDR2 SVGEGT. The CDR3 DNA follows: TGTGCCAGCAGCCCCGGCCCGCCGAGAGAGAACACTGAAGCTTTCTTT. This translates into CASSPGPPRENTEAFF.

The chain combines TRBV20-1 with TRBJ1-2; TRBD1 aligns across 9 bases. Germline V gene data show CDR1 as DFQATT and CDR2 as SNEGSKA (reference sequence). The CDR3 covers 14 residues. The junction had 13 bases not matched to a gene; V was cut back by 6 bases and J by 8 bases. CDR3 in amino acids: CSAREGDRVQGYTF. CDR3 nucleotide sequence: TGCAGTGCCAGGGAGGGGGACAGGGTGCAAGGCTACACCTTC.

The V and J genes are TRBV30 and TRBJ1-6, with D tentatively TRBD1 (6 bases). In germline, CDR1 is GTSNPN, CDR2 SVGIG (reference sequence). The CDR3 length is 14 residues. V gave up 2 bases and J gave up 10 bases, with 15 bases separating them. The chain's CDR3 is CAWSPHREYSPLHF. The DNA for the CDR3 is TGTGCCTGGAGTCCCCACAGGGAATACTCACCCCTCCACTTT.